This T cell receptor beta chain was captured by sequencing in a study of regulatory T cells in long-lasting Graves disease. Turning to the study itself: Prior antithyroid drug treatment in newly diagnosed Graves' patients lasted under 3 months.

This CDR3 comprises 17 residues. The junction had 14 bases not matched to a gene; V was cut back by 3 bases and J by 8 bases. CDR1 is SGHRS and CDR2 is YFSETQ in the germline V gene. Specified time point: newly diagnosed GD, antithyroid drugs for less than 3 months. RNA isolated from PBMCs was used to make the TCR library. The authors built TCR beta libraries using iRepertoire HTBI primers and Arm-PCR of CDR3 regions. TCRdb re-called the multiplex PCR reads through MiXCR, storing one row per CDR3 protein. The sample lists about 460,000 distinct CDR3 sequences, approximately 15% seen once, with over 15% in the top ten. This clonotype was recorded at least ten times. The same sample was also studied in work on T cells in Graves' hyperthyroidism and ophthalmopathy. This second study says: Most expanded thyroid clonotypes above 0.001 also appeared in blood.

The V and J genes are TRBV5-1 and TRBJ2-1; TRBD2 matches 10 bases. Material: peripheral blood mononuclear cells (PBMCs), obtained at new diagnosis, from a patient treated with antithyroid drugs. This receptor was taken from a woman between 50 and 59 years old with Graves disease. The CDR3 region is CASSYGTSGITIYEQFF. CDR3 bases: TGCGCCAGCAGCTACGGAACTAGCGGGATAACAATATATGAGCAGTTCTTC.